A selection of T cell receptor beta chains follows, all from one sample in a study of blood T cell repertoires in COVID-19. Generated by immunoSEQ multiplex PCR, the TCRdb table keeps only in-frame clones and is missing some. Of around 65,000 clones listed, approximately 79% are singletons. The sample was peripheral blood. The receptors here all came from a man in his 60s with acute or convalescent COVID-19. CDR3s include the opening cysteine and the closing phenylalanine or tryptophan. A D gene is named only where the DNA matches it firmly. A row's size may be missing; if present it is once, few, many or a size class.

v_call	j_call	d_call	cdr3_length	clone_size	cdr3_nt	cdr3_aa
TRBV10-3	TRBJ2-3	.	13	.	TGTGCCATCAGTGAGTGGAGGGAAGATACGCAGTATTTT	CAISEWREDTQYF
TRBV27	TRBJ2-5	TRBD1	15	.	TGTGCCAGCAGTTCAAGACAGGGGGCTTCAGGAACCCAGTACTTC	CASSSRQGASGTQYF
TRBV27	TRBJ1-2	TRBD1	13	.	TGTGCCAGCAGCGACCGGACAGGGGGGGGCTACACCTTC	CASSDRTGGGYTF
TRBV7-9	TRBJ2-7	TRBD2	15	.	TGTGCCAGCAGCTTAGGCGTAGCGGGACCCCACGAGCAGTACTTC	CASSLGVAGPHEQYF
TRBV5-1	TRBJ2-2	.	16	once	TGCGCCAGCAGCTTGATTCTAGCAGATAACACCGGGGAGCTGTTTTTT	CASSLILADNTGELFF
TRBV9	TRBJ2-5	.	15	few	TGTGCCAGCAGCGTAGACCAGGGCGCCAAAGAGACCCAGTACTTC	CASSVDQGAKETQYF
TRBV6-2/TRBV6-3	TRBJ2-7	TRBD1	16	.	TGTGCCAGCAGTATAAGACAGGGTGCGTCGAGGAGCGAGCAGTACTTC	CASSIRQGASRSEQYF
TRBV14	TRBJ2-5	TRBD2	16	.	TGTGCCAGCAGTAGGGGGGTTCTAGCGGGCCAAGAGACCCAGTACTTC	CASSRGVLAGQETQYF
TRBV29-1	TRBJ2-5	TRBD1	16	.	TGCAGCGTTGAAGATCTCGGGACAGGGTACCAAGAGACCCAGTACTTC	CSVEDLGTGYQETQYF
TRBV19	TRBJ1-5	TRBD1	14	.	TGTGCCAGTAGTGGACAGGGGCCGGCTCAGCCCCAGCATTTT	CASSGQGPAQPQHF
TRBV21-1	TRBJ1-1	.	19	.	TGTGCCAGCAGCAATATTTGGATTCTCAAGGCGGGGGCGAACACTGAAGCTTTCTTT	CASSNIWILKAGANTEAFF
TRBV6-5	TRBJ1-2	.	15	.	TGTGCCAGCATCCCTAACTTCGGGGGGATCTATGGCTACACCTTC	CASIPNFGGIYGYTF
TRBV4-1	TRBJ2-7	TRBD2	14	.	TGCGCCAGCAGCCAAGGGCTAGCGGGAGGGAAGCAGTACTTC	CASSQGLAGGKQYF
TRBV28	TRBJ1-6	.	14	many	TGTGCCAGCAGTTTATTCAGGGAAAATTCACCCCTCCACTTT	CASSLFRENSPLHF
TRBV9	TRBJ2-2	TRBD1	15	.	TGTGCCAGCAGGGAGGGAGGACAGGGATCCGGGGAGCTGTTTTTT	CASREGGQGSGELFF
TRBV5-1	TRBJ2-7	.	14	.	TGCGCCAGCAGCCTACAGGTAGGAACCTACGAGCAGTACTTC	CASSLQVGTYEQYF
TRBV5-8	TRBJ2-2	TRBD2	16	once	TGTGCCAGCAGCCCCAGACTAGCGGTTGTGGCCGGGGAGCTGTTTTTT	CASSPRLAVVAGELFF
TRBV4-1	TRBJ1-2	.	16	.	TGCGCCAGCAGCCAAGATCTTTCCCGACAGGACTATGGCTACACCTTC	CASSQDLSRQDYGYTF
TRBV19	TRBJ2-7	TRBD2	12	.	TGTGCCAGTAGTATACAGGGAGGGGAGCAGTACTTC	CASSIQGGEQYF
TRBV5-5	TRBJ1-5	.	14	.	TGTGCCAGCAGCTTGGCCCTTGTCGTTCAGCCCCAGCATTTT	CASSLALVVQPQHF
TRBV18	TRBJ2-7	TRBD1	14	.	TGTGCCAGCTCACCAGGGCAGGGGGTAGGCGAGCAGTACTTC	CASSPGQGVGEQYF
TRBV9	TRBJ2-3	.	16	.	TGTGCCAGCAGCCCCCCGGGGAGGCGGGACACAGATACGCAGTATTTT	CASSPPGRRDTDTQYF
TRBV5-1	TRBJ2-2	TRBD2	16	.	TGCGCCAGCAGCGTACTAGCGGGAGTAAACACCGGGGAGCTGTTTTTT	CASSVLAGVNTGELFF
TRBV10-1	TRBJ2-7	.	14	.	TGCGCCAGCAGTGATCCCAGAGGCTCCTACGAGCAGTACTTC	CASSDPRGSYEQYF
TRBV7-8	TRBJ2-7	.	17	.	TGTGCCAGCAGCTTAGTAACCGTCAATAAACGGGGCTACGAGCAGTACTTC	CASSLVTVNKRGYEQYF
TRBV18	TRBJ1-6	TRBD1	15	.	TGTGCTAGCTCACAAAAAGGGACAGGGTTTTCACCCCTCCACTTT	CASSQKGTGFSPLHF
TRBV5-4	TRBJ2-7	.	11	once	TGTGCCAGCAGCCTGGGGGCGGAGCAGTACTTC	CASSLGAEQYF
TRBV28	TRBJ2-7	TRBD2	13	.	TGTGCCAGCAACGTGGGGGGGGAGGACGAGCAGTACTTC	CASNVGGEDEQYF
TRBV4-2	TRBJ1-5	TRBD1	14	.	TGTGCCAGCAGCCAAACAGGGGATAATCAGCCCCAGCATTTT	CASSQTGDNQPQHF
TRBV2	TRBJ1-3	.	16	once	TGTGCCAGCAGTAGCCACTGGGACATCTCTGGGGGCACCATATATTTT	CASSSHWDISGGTIYF
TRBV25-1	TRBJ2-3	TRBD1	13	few	TGTGCCAGCACCAGGGGGCTGGAAGATACGCAGTATTTT	CASTRGLEDTQYF
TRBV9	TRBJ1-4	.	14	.	TGTGCCAGCAGCAAGGGGGTGCTTGGGGAAAAACTGTTTTTT	CASSKGVLGEKLFF
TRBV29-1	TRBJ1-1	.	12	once	TGCAGCGTAGGAACAGCCTACACTGAAGCTTTCTTT	CSVGTAYTEAFF
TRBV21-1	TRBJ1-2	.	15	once	TGTGCCAGCAGCAAAGGAAGGAGGGAAACTAGCGGCTACACCTTC	CASSKGRRETSGYTF
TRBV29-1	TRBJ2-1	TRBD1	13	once	TGCAGCCCGTTGACACCAGGGGGAGATGAGCAGTTCTTC	CSPLTPGGDEQFF
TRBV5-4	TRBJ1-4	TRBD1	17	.	TGTGCCAGCAGCTTTGGGAGGAGACAGGGCGCTAATGAAAAACTGTTTTTT	CASSFGRRQGANEKLFF
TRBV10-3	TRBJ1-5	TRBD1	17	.	TGTGCCATCAGTGAGTCGAGTCATGGGACAGGGGGCCAGCCCCAGCATTTT	CAISESSHGTGGQPQHF
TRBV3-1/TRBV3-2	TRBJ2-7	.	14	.	TGTGCCAGCAGCCAAAAGGGACGGGGGTTGAAGCAGTACTTC	CASSQKGRGLKQYF
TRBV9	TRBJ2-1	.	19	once	TGTGCCAGCAGCGTAGTCCCCAGGCTAGCGTCCTCCGTACAGGATGAGCAGTTCTTC	CASSVVPRLASSVQDEQFF
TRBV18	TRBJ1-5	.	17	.	TGTGCCAGCTCACTCAACCATCAGGGCTATAGCAATCAGCCCCAGCATTTT	CASSLNHQGYSNQPQHF